The 22 T cell receptor beta chains reported below all come from one sample, sequenced in a study of cytomegalovirus exposure and HLA in healthy donors. The PCR employed 60 Vbeta primers together with 13 Jbeta primers. Here immunoSEQ multiplex PCR was the method, and the copy in TCRdb shows in-frame clones only, minus some. The table lists around 150,000 clones, about four fifths of them singletons, with less than 5% in the top ten. Sequencing was carried out using PBMCs. Receptors were obtained from a young man in good health.

This clone was recorded a few times. The chain has TRBV18 and TRBJ2-5; 8 nucleotides align to TRBD1. In germline, CDR1 is KGHSH, CDR2 LQKENI. This CDR3 has 14 amino acids. The V gene end was trimmed by 3 bases and the J gene end by 4 bases; junction bases not matched to a gene: 4. CDR3: CASSPQGAGETQYF. The CDR3 region has the DNA TGTGCCAGCTCACCGCAGGGGGCGGGAGAGACCCAGTACTTC. The full variable domain, completed using reference TRBV18 and TRBJ2-5, is NAGVMQNPRHLVRRRGQEARLRCSPMKGHSHVYWYRQLPEEGLKFMVYLQKENIIDESGMPKERFSAEFPKEGPSILRIQQVVRGDSAAYFCASSPQGAGETQYFGPGTRLLVL.

The CDR3 sequence is CASSHRDRDPYEQYF. The CDR3 DNA reads as TGCGCCAGCAGTCACCGGGACAGGGACCCCTACGAGCAGTACTTC. The rearrangement uses TRBV4-1 and TRBJ2-5; 9 bases are shared with TRBD1. The end of the DNA aligns better with TRBJ2-7, so the J call may be wrong. CDR3 length: 15 residues. Per the germline V gene, CDR1 is MGHRA and CDR2 is YSYEKL.

The chain is built from TRBV6-6 and TRBJ2-3, with 9 bases matching TRBD2. The length of the CDR3 is 15 residues. CDR1 MNHNY and CDR2 SVGAGI come from the germline V gene (reference sequence). V lost 0 bases and J lost 4; bases outside the gene matches: 2. The DNA for the CDR3 is TGTGCCAGCAGTTACTCTAGCGGGAGCTCAGATACGCAGTATTTT. This codes for CASSYSSGSSDTQYF.

This clone was counted a single time. This chain uses TRBV6-5 with TRBJ1-3, with 8 bases that match TRBD1. Germline V gene lookup returns CDR1 MNHEY and CDR2 SVGAGI. This CDR3 has 15 residues. V gave up 2 bases and J gave up 4 bases; unmatched junction bases: 4. The CDR3 loop is CASSYPGQGGNTIYF. DNA for the CDR3: TGTGCCAGCAGTTACCCCGGACAGGGAGGAAACACCATATATTTT.

J is TRBJ1-3 and V is TRBV11-3; 7 bases fit TRBD1. The germline V gene has CDR1 SGHNT and CDR2 YENEEA. Trimming cost V 4 bases and J 0 bases; bases outside gene matches: 6. The CDR3 covers 16 residues. CDR3 sequence reads: CASSSGQSSSGNTIYF. CDR3 nucleotide sequence: TGTGCCAGCAGCTCGGGACAGTCGAGCTCTGGAAACACCATATATTTT.

CDR3 DNA: TGTGCCAGCTCACCACCGGGACAGGGCAATCAGCCCCAGCATTTT. Translated, it gives CASSPPGQGNQPQHF. The J gene is TRBJ1-5, the V gene TRBV18; 8 bases line up with TRBD1. Germline V gives CDR1 KGHSH, CDR2 LQKENI. The V segment lost 0 bases and the J segment 2 bases; nucleotides outside the gene matches: 0. The CDR3 totals 15 residues.

V is TRBV5-5 and J is TRBJ1-2; 7 bases agree with TRBD1. CDR3 length equals 14 residues. With 1 base clipped from V and 5 bases from J, the junction kept 5 bases outside the gene matches. Germline CDR1 is SGHKS and CDR2 is YYEKEE (reference sequence). The CDR3 DNA follows: TGTGCCAGCAGCTTGTCTGGGACAGTATATGGCTACACCTTC. Protein product: CASSLSGTVYGYTF.

V gene TRBV18 combines with J gene TRBJ2-7; D remains unclear. V gave up 0 bases and J gave up 4 bases, with 7 bases separating them. Germline CDR1 reads KGHSH; CDR2 reads LQKENI. The CDR3 length is 13 residues. The CDR3 spells CASSPPANYEQYF. In nucleotides, the CDR3 is TGTGCCAGCTCACCACCGGCAAATTACGAGCAGTACTTC.

This clone was recorded many times. The chain couples TRBV6-1 to TRBJ2-1; the D gene is possibly TRBD1 (5 bases). Germline values: CDR1 MNHNS, CDR2 SASEGT. This CDR3 contains 16 residues. Trimming stripped 2 bases from V and 2 bases from J, with 13 bases between. The CDR3 here is CASSESGEGAYNEQFF. CDR3 nucleotides: TGTGCCAGCAGTGAATCTGGTGAAGGGGCCTACAATGAGCAGTTCTTC.

The chain couples TRBV7-9 to TRBJ2-1; 11 nucleotides match TRBD2. Losses at the gene ends were 1 base for V and 1 base for J; bases not matched to a gene: 0. The germline CDR1 and CDR2 sequences are SEHNR and FQNEAQ (reference sequence). The CDR3 extends over 16 amino acids. CDR3 nucleotides: TGTGCCAGCAGCTTAGGGACTAGCGGGTCCTACAATGAGCAGTTCTTC. Translation gives CASSLGTSGSYNEQFF.

The DNA for the CDR3 is TGTGCCAGCAAACAGGGCCGAAGGTCCTACGAGCAGTACTTC. This gives the protein CASKQGRRSYEQYF. J is TRBJ2-7 and V is TRBV27, with D tentatively TRBD1 (6 bases). The CDR3 is 14 residues long. Per the germline V gene, CDR1 is MNHEY and CDR2 is SMNVEV (reference sequence). Trimming removed 7 bases at V and 1 base at J, with 14 bases between.

As to this clone: Within the sample, other DNA sequences also encode this same CDR3. The gene calls are TRBV18 and TRBJ2-1; 10 bases match TRBD2. Unmatched junction bases numbered 0, after V lost 2 bases and J lost 5 bases. The CDR3 is 14 residues long. Germline V gene sequence: CDR1 KGHSH, CDR2 LQKENI. In nucleotides, the CDR3 is TGTGCCAGCTCACCAACTAGCGGGAACAATGAGCAGTTCTTC. Translating it yields CASSPTSGNNEQFF.

The gene calls are TRBV19 and TRBJ2-5, with D maybe TRBD2 (5 bases). This CDR3 has 16 amino acids. In germline, CDR1 is LNHDA, CDR2 SQIVND (reference sequence). Trimming took 7 bases from V and 4 from J, leaving 22 bases between them. The CDR3 loop reads CASTKRGQTRGETQYF. The CDR3 DNA is TGTGCCAGTACCAAACGAGGGCAAACCCGGGGAGAGACCCAGTACTTC.

This sequence joins TRBV5-1 and TRBJ2-5; 8 positions match TRBD1. This CDR3 is built from 14 residues. The J segment lost 1 base and the V segment lost 2 bases, leaving 1 base of the junction unmatched. Germline V gives CDR1 SGHRS, CDR2 YFSETQ. The CDR3 region is CASSFGTGQETQYF. DNA for the CDR3: TGCGCCAGCAGCTTCGGGACAGGCCAAGAGACCCAGTACTTC.

Written as DNA, the CDR3 is TGTGCCAGCACCCCTTCCCTGGGACAGATGAACACTGAAGCTTTCTTT. Its protein product is CASTPSLGQMNTEAFF. This chain joins TRBV28 and TRBJ1-1; TRBD1 aligns across 7 bases. The ends lost 7 bases at V and 0 bases at J; junction bases unmatched: 11. The CDR3 covers 16 residues. Germline lookup yields CDR1 MDHEN and CDR2 SYDVKM.

This chain uses TRBV11-2 with TRBJ2-3, with 10 bases fitting TRBD2. V shed 4 bases and J 5 bases; nucleotides not matched to a gene: 9. Germline lookup yields CDR1 SGHAT and CDR2 FQNNGV. The CDR3 length is 16 residues. The DNA for the CDR3 is TGTGCCAGCAGCTCCAAAGCGGGAGGGATGGGAGATACGCAGTATTTT. Translation: CASSSKAGGMGDTQYF.

The chain employs TRBV7-9 and TRBJ1-2, with no clear D. V shed 1 base and J shed 6 bases, with 18 bases lying between them. The CDR3 has 16 amino acids. Germline loops: CDR1 SEHNR, CDR2 FQNEAQ (reference sequence). The CDR3 coding sequence is TGTGCCAGCAGCTTAGGGGCTGGACCGGGAAAAAATGGCTACACCTTC. It specifies CASSLGAGPGKNGYTF.

A remark on this clone: Other DNA sequences in this specimen translate into the identical CDR3. The J gene is TRBJ2-5, the V gene TRBV18; tentative D call: TRBD1 (5 bases). The length of the CDR3 is 15 residues. Germline CDR1 and CDR2: KGHSH and LQKENI. Trimming took 4 bases from V and 0 from J, leaving 12 bases between them. The CDR3 loop reads CASSLPTANQETQYF. The CDR3 nucleotides are TGTGCCAGCTCACTTCCGACAGCGAACCAAGAGACCCAGTACTTC.

The genes are TRBV7-2 and TRBJ2-2, with D possibly TRBD2 on 7 matching bases. The CDR3 has 15 amino acids. V was cut by 5 bases and J by 4 bases, with 14 bases left in between. Germline V lookup: CDR1 SGHTA, CDR2 FQGNSA. CDR3 sequence: CASSPRGGGTGELFF. CDR3 DNA: TGTGCCAGCAGCCCGAGGGGAGGGGGCACCGGGGAGCTGTTTTTT.

The rearrangement joins TRBV7-2 to TRBJ2-1; 10 bases map to TRBD2. Germline V gene lookup returns CDR1 SGHTA and CDR2 FQGNSA. Trimming at V came to 5 bases and at J to 14 bases, leaving 12 bases not matched to a gene. This CDR3 contains 14 residues. The CDR3 DNA reads TGTGCCAGCAGCGAACTAGCGGGGAGGACTGGTGAGTTCTTC. Its protein is CASSELAGRTGEFF.

This clone occurred a few times. J is TRBJ2-1 and V is TRBV19, with D possibly being TRBD2 (5 bases). The CDR3 runs 11 residues. Trimming took off 7 bases at V and 10 bases at J, with 11 bases between the two ends. Germline-derived CDR1 and CDR2 are LNHDA and SQIVND (reference sequence). This CDR3 reads CASISKREQFF. The CDR3 nucleotides read TGTGCCAGTATCTCAAAGCGGGAGCAGTTCTTC.

The chain joins TRBV19 to TRBJ2-1; no definite D call. The V gene lost 3 bases and the J gene lost 8 bases, with 11 bases spanning the gap. The CDR3 length is 13 residues. The germline V gene has CDR1 LNHDA and CDR2 SQIVND (reference sequence). The CDR3 region has the DNA TGTGCCAGTAGTATGAACGGTTACGATGAGCAGTTCTTC. This gives the protein CASSMNGYDEQFF.